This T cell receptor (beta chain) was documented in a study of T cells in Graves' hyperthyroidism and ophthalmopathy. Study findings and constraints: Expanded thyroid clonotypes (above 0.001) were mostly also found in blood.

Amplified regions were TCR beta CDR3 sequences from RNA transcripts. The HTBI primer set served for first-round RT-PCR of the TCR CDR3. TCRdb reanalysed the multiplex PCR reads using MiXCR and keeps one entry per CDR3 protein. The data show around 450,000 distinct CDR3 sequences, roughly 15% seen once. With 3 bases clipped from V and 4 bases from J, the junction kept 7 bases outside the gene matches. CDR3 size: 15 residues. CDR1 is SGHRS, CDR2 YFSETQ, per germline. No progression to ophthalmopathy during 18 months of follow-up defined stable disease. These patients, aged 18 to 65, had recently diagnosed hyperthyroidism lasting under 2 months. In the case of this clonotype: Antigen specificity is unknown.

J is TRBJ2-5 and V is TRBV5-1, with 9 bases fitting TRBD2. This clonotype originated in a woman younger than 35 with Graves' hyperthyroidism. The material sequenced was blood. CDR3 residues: CASSSIAGEGETQYF. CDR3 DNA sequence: TGCGCCAGCAGCTCAATAGCGGGAGAAGGAGAGACCCAGTACTTC.